This T cell receptor beta chain was recorded in a study of blood T cell repertoires in COVID-19 (dated by TCRdb to the early 2020s). About the study as a whole: The collaborator samples originated in the United States, Italy and Spain and spanned the acute and convalescent phases of COVID-19. The prospective study material was composed of cDNA or gDNA derived from T cells, B-cell-depleted T cells, or PBMCs. Subjects who had been exposed to COVID-19, were actively infected with it, or had recovered from it provided the deeply sampled blood TCRbeta repertoires that made up the dataset. A freely available public database, intended as a resource for researchers studying the immune response to SARS-CoV-2, is where the repertoires were released. Samples were obtained from the ongoing ImmuneRACE study (first 160 participants) and from approximately 1,200 subjects provided by 6 global collaborators. Nearly every sample came with metadata listing a de-identified subject ID, COVID-19 status, age in years and sex. HLA class I and class II types, where available, came from metadata supplied by the sample provider rather than from assay-based typing.

One collaborating source in Seattle enrolled patients while the patients were actively infected and followed the patients over time throughout the course of disease. Whole blood was collected in K2EDTA tubes by collaborating institutions according to the institutions' own protocols. For TCRbeta analysis, collaborators shipped samples in one of three forms: frozen whole blood, isolated PBMCs, or DNA extracted from either of those sample types. The CDR3 contains 15 residues, cysteine and phenylalanine counted. The DNA shown is the 45-base CDR3, in frame from base 1. CDR1 and CDR2 are read off the germline V gene as LGHNA and YSLEER. V is clipped by 0 bases and J by 8 bases, and the sequence between their germline boundaries is 14 bases long. The immunoSEQ Assay, a bias-controlled multiplex PCR, was used to amplify TCRbeta CDR3 regions from genomic DNA. From the authors' description of their analysis: Within the assay, amplification of reference gene primers was used to estimate how many nucleated cells each sample contained. Sequence reads were collapsed and filtered to measure the absolute abundance of every unique TCRbeta CDR3 rearrangement. Productive Simpson clonality was computed per sample as the square root of Simpson's diversity index over productive rearrangements. This immuneACCESS table, as held by TCRdb, lists in-frame sequences with V and J called but not all clones. Of the missing ones, under half trace to an unresolved V gene in checked studies; the others have no known cause. D and trimming were read from the DNA, whereas the V and J calls and clone size are those reported in that table. In this sample the table shows roughly 150,000 clones, 85% to 90% of which occur a single time. Of the sample, just over 2.5% is held by the ten largest clones.

This clone has only one observation. Its antigen remains undetermined. No base quality values were provided; no much bigger clone lies one nucleotide off. Broader findings and caveats from the paper: Clinical and demographic metadata were provided uncurated, with the amount varying by source and participant.

The receptor's source is a woman over 75 with COVID-19, enrolled during active disease. Sequencing used peripheral blood. The V gene is TRBV4-3 and the J gene is TRBJ1-3; no D gene can be assigned with confidence. CDR3 region: CASSQDDTLFDTIYF. The base sequence is TGCGCCAGCAGCCAAGACGACACCTTATTCGACACCATATATTTT.